Below, 14 T cell receptor beta chains from the same sample are listed, as sequenced in a study of PD-L1 blockade in urothelial cancer. The sample's time point: pretreatment peripheral blood. Clones were sequenced by immunoSEQ multiplex PCR, and TCRdb holds only the in-frame ones, with some missing. The sample lists roughly 91,000 clones; 85% to 90% were seen once. The starting material was PBMCs, obtained around atezolizumab (anti-PD-L1) treatment. The receptors originated from a man in his sixties with urothelial cancer.

This clone was seen only a few times. The J gene is TRBJ2-6, the V gene TRBV7-6; TRBD2 is a possible D gene (5 bases). The CDR3 has 15 residues. Germline CDR1 and CDR2: SGHVS and FNYEAQ. Deletions cut 5 bases from V and 0 bases from J, with 8 bases between. The chain's CDR3 is CASSTGSSGANVLTF. For the CDR3, the DNA is TGTGCCAGCAGCACGGGGTCCTCTGGGGCCAACGTCCTGACTTTC.

V and J are TRBV5-1 and TRBJ2-5; 14 nucleotides line up with TRBD2. Germline V gene lookup returns CDR1 SGHRS and CDR2 YFSETQ. The CDR3 has 16 amino acids. The V gene end was trimmed by 0 bases and the J gene end by 4 bases; junction bases not matched to a gene: 2. CDR3 sequence (DNA): TGCGCCAGCAGCTTGGGGGGACTAGCGGGAGTAGAGACCCAGTACTTC. This codes for CASSLGGLAGVETQYF.

This chain links TRBV6-5 with TRBJ2-5, with TRBD1 as a possible D gene (5 bases). Germline lookup yields CDR1 MNHEY and CDR2 SVGAGI. The CDR3 spans 11 residues. V gave up 8 bases and J gave up 5 bases, with 9 bases separating them. CDR3 sequence (DNA): TGTGCCAGCTGGGGCGGTGAGACCCAGTACTTC. This gives the protein CASWGGETQYF.

This clone has a single count. The chain uses TRBV5-1 and TRBJ2-7; a weak D match, TRBD2 (5 bases). The CDR3 spans 12 residues. Per the germline V gene, CDR1 is SGHRS and CDR2 is YFSETQ. V was shortened by 5 bases and J by 4 bases, with 10 bases between the two germline ends. The CDR3 sequence is CASSQTGYEQYF. In nucleotides, the CDR3 is TGCGCCAGCAGTCAAACGGGGTACGAGCAGTACTTC.

V usage is TRBV10-3 and J usage is TRBJ2-7; 12 positions agree with TRBD1. V shed 2 bases and J 4 bases; nucleotides not matched to a gene: 6. From germline, CDR1 is ENHRY and CDR2 SYGVKD. The CDR3 consists of 16 residues. The CDR3 spells CAISEPGTGGGYEQYF. In DNA form, the CDR3 reads TGTGCCATCAGTGAGCCTGGGACAGGGGGCGGGTACGAGCAGTACTTC.

This clone was detected only once. V is TRBV15 and J is TRBJ2-7, with D perhaps matching TRBD2 (6 bases). V was shortened by 1 base and J by 1 base, with 14 bases between the two germline ends. The CDR3 sequence is 16 residues long. The germline V gene has CDR1 LNHNV and CDR2 YYDKDF (reference sequence). CDR3: CATSRGTGTLSYEQYF. The CDR3 DNA is TGTGCCACCAGCAGAGGCACCGGGACTCTTTCCTACGAGCAGTACTTC.

The gene calls are TRBV7-2 and TRBJ2-7; tentatively, D is TRBD2 (6 bases). There are 15 residues in the CDR3. Germline V gives CDR1 SGHTA, CDR2 FQGNSA. V shed 7 bases and J shed 3 bases, with 19 bases lying between them. The CDR3: CASTSHRAGSYEQYF. The CDR3 DNA follows: TGTGCCAGCACATCCCACCGGGCGGGGAGCTACGAGCAGTACTTC.

The chain couples TRBV4-1 to TRBJ2-1, with D perhaps TRBD1 (5 bases). Trimming shortened V by 2 bases and J by 0 bases, and 14 bases separated the two germline ends. In germline, CDR1 is MGHRA, CDR2 YSYEKL. The CDR3 totals 17 residues. The CDR3 DNA reads as TGCGCCAGCAGCCAAAGACAGCCTTTGAGCTCCTACAATGAGCAGTTCTTC. Its protein product is CASSQRQPLSSYNEQFF.

The rearrangement joins TRBV6-5 to TRBJ2-7, with 11 bases matching TRBD1. Per germline, CDR1 MNHEY and CDR2 SVGAGI. Unmatched junction bases numbered 5, after V lost 10 bases and J lost 6 bases. The CDR3 runs 12 residues. CDR3 loop: CATGQGVSEQYF. DNA for the CDR3: TGTGCCACGGGACAGGGGGTTAGCGAGCAGTACTTC.

The chain has TRBV6-5 and TRBJ1-5; unclear D gene. The CDR3 has 15 residues. CDR1 MNHEY and CDR2 SVGAGI come from the germline V gene. V was shortened by 2 bases and J by 7 bases, with 15 bases between the two germline ends. CDR3 loop: CASSYLRSGSQPQHF. As DNA, the CDR3 is TGTGCCAGCAGTTACCTCCGGAGTGGAAGCCAGCCCCAGCATTTT.

The chain links TRBV5-4 to TRBJ2-7; D might be TRBD1 (6 bases). Germline lookup yields CDR1 SGHNT and CDR2 YYREEE (reference sequence). Trimming left V 5 bases short and J 4 bases short, with 10 bases between. The CDR3 loop spans 12 amino acids. CDR3 sequence reads: CASSYDRYEQYF. As DNA, the CDR3 is TGTGCCAGCAGTTACGACAGGTACGAGCAGTACTTC.

The chain couples TRBV27 to TRBJ2-3, with TRBD2 identical over 9 bases. CDR3 length equals 14 residues. The ends lost 6 bases at V and 3 bases at J; junction bases unmatched: 4. In germline, CDR1 is MNHEY, CDR2 SMNVEV (reference sequence). The CDR3 DNA reads as TGTGCCAGCAGGGCGGGACTAGCAACAGATACGCAGTATTTT. It is translated as CASRAGLATDTQYF.

The chain is built from TRBV6-4 and TRBJ2-5, with D possibly matching TRBD2 (5 bases). The CDR3 is 14 amino acids. Germline V CDR1 and CDR2: MRHNA, SNTAGT. The ends were cut back, 2 bases at V and 7 bases at J, with 14 bases in the middle. CDR3 nucleotide sequence: TGTGCCAGCAGTGACGTCCACGGGGTAGGGACCCAGTACTTC. Protein product: CASSDVHGVGTQYF.

The rearrangement joins TRBV27 to TRBJ2-5, with 13 bases matching TRBD2. Looked up from germline, CDR1 is MNHEY and CDR2 is SMNVEV (reference sequence). CDR3 length: 16 residues. J lost 5 bases, V lost 5 bases, and 8 bases had no gene match. The CDR3 reads CASSPTSGGTGETQYF. In nucleotides, the CDR3 is TGTGCCAGCAGTCCGACTAGCGGGGGGACGGGGGAGACCCAGTACTTC.